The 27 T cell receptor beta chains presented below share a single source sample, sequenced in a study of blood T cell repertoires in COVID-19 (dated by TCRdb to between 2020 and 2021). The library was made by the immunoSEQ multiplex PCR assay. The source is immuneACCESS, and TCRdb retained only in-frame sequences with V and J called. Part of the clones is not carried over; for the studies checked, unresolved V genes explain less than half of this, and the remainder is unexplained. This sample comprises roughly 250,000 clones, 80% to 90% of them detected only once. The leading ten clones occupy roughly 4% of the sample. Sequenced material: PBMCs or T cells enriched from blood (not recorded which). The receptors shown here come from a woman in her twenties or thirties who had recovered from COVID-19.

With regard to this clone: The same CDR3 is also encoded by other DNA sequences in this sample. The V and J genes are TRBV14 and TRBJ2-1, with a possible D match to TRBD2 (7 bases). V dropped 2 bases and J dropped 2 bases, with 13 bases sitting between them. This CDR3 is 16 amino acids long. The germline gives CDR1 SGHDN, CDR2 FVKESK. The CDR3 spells CASSQLGGGPYNEQFF. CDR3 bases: TGTGCCAGCAGCCAACTAGGGGGAGGGCCCTACAATGAGCAGTTCTTC.

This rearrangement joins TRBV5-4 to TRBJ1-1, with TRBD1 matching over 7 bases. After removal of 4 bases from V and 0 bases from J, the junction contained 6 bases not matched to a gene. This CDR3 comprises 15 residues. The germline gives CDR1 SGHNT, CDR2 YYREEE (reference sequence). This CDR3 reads CASSPRQGLNTEAFF. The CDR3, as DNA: TGTGCCAGCAGCCCACGACAGGGTTTGAACACTGAAGCTTTCTTT.

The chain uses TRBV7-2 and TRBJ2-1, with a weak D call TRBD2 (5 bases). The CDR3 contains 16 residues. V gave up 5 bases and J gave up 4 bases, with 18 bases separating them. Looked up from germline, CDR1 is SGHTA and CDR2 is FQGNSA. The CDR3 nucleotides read TGTGCCAGCAGCCCCGTCGGGATGATGGGGTACAATGAGCAGTTCTTC. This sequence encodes CASSPVGMMGYNEQFF.

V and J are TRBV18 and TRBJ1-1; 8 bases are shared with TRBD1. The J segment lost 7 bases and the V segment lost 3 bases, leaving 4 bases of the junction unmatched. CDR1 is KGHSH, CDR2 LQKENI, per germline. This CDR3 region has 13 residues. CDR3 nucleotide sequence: TGTGCCAGCTCACCGGGACAGGCGCGTGAAGCTTTCTTT. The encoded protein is CASSPGQAREAFF. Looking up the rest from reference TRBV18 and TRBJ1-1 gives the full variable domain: NAGVMQNPRHLVRRRGQEARLRCSPMKGHSHVYWYRQLPEEGLKFMVYLQKENIIDESGMPKERFSAEFPKEGPSILRIQQVVRGDSAAYFCASSPGQAREAFFGQGTRLTVV.

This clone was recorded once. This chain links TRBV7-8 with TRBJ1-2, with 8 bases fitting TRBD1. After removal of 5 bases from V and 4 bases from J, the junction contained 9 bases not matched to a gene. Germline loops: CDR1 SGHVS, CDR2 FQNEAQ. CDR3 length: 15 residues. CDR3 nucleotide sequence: TGTGCCAGCAGCGGCGACAGGGGAATGGTCTATGGCTACACCTTC. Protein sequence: CASSGDRGMVYGYTF. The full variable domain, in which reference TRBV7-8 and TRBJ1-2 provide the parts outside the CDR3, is GAGVSQSPRYKVAKRGQDVALRCDPISGHVSLFWYQQALGQGPEFLTYFQNEAQLDKSGLPSDRFFAERPEGSVSTLKIQRTQQEDSAVYLCASSGDRGMVYGYTFGSGTRLTVV.

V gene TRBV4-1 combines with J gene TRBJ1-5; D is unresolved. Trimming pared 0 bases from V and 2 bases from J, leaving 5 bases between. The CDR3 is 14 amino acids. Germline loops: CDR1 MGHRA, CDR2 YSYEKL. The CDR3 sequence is CASSQDPGNQPQHF. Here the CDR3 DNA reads TGCGCCAGCAGCCAAGATCCGGGCAATCAGCCCCAGCATTTT.

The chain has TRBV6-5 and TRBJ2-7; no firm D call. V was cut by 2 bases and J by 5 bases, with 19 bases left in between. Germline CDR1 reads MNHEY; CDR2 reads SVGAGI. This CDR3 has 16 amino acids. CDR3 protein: CASSYTVLITTDEQYF. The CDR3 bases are TGTGCCAGCAGTTACACTGTGCTCATAACTACTGACGAGCAGTACTTC.

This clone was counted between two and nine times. The CDR3 nucleotides read TGTGCCAGCAGCTTGGACAGTCGATCCGGAAACACCATATATTTT. Protein product: CASSLDSRSGNTIYF. The genes are TRBV5-6 and TRBJ1-3; D call uncertain. In germline, CDR1 is SGHDT, CDR2 YYEEEE. Trimming removed 0 bases from V and 4 bases from J, with 11 bases in between. The CDR3 length is 15 residues.

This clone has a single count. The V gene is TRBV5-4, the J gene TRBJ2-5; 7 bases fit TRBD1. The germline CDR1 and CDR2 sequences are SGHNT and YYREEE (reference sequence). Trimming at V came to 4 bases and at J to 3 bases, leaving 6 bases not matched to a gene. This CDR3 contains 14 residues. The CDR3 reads CASSATGTEETQYF. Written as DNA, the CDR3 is TGTGCCAGCAGCGCCACCGGGACAGAAGAGACCCAGTACTTC. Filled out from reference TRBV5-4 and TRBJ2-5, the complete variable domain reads ETGVTQSPTHLIKTRGQQVTLRCSSQSGHNTVSWYQQALGQGPQFIFQYYREEENGRGNFPPRFSGLQFPNYSSELNVNALELDDSALYLCASSATGTEETQYFGPGTRLLVL.

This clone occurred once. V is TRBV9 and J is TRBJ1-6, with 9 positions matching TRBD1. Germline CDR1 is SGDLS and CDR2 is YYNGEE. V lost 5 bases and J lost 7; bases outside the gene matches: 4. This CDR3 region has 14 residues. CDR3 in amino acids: CASRRTGENSPLHF. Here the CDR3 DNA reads TGTGCCAGCAGGCGGACAGGGGAGAATTCACCCCTCCACTTT.

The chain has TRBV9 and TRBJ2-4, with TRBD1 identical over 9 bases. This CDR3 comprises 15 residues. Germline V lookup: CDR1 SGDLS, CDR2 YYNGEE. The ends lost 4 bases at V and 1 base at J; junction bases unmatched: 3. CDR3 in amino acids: CASSPQGAAKNIQYF. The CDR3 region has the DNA TGTGCCAGCAGCCCACAGGGGGCTGCCAAAAACATTCAGTACTTC.

The CDR3: CASNKGAMSTEAFF. As DNA, the CDR3 is TGTGCCAGCAACAAAGGGGCGATGAGCACTGAAGCTTTCTTT. The J gene is TRBJ1-1, the V gene TRBV9; a weak D match, TRBD1 (5 bases). CDR3 length: 14 amino acids. CDR1 is SGDLS and CDR2 is YYNGEE in the germline V gene. The V end lost 6 bases, the J end lost 4 bases, and 16 bases lay between the germline ends.

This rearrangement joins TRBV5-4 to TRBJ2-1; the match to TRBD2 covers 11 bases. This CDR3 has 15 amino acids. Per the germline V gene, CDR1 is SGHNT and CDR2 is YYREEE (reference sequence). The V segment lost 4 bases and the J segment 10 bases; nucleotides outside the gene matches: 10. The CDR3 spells CASSPGTSGRLEQFF. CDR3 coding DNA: TGTGCCAGCAGCCCCGGGACTAGCGGCCGACTAGAGCAGTTCTTC.

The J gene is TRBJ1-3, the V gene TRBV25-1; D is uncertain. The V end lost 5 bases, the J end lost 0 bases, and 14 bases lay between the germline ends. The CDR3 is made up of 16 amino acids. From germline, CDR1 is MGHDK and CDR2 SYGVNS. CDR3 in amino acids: CASSPPAALSGNTIYF. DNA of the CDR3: TGTGCCAGCAGTCCACCGGCGGCTCTCTCTGGAAACACCATATATTTT.

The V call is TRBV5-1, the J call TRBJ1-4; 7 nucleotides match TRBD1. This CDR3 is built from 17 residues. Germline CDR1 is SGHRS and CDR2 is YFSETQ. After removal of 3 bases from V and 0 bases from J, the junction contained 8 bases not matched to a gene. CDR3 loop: CASSSATGHATNEKLFF. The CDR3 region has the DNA TGCGCCAGCAGCTCGGCGACAGGGCACGCAACTAATGAAAAACTGTTTTTT.

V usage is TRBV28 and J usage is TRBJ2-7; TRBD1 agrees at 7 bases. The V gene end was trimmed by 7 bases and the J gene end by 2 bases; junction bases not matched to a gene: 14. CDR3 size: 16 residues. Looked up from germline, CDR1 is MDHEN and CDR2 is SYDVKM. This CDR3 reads CASTIYHRGYPYEQYF. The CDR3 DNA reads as TGTGCCAGCACCATCTATCACAGGGGTTATCCCTACGAGCAGTACTTC.

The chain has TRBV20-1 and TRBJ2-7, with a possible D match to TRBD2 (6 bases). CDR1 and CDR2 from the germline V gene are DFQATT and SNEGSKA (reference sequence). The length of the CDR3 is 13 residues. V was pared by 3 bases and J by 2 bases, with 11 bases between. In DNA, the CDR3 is TGCAGTGCTAGTTGGGGGGATGCCTACGAGCAGTACTTC. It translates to CSASWGDAYEQYF.

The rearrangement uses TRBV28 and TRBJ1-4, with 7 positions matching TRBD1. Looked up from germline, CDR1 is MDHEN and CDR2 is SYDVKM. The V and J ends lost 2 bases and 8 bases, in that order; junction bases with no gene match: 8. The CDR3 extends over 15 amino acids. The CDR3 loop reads CASSLTTGKREKLFF. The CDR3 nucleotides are TGTGCCAGCAGTTTAACGACAGGGAAAAGGGAAAAACTGTTTTTT.

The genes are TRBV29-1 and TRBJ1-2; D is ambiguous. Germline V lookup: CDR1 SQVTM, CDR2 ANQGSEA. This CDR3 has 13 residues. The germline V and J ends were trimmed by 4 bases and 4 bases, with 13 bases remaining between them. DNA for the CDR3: TGCAGCGTTGCAATGAGGCAGATCTATGGCTACACCTTC. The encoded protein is CSVAMRQIYGYTF.

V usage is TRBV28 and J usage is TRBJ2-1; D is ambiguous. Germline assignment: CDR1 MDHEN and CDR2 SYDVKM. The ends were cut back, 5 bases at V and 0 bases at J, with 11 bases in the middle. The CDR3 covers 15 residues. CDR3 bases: TGTGCCAGCAGTCCTCTTGGTAGCTCCTACAATGAGCAGTTCTTC. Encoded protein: CASSPLGSSYNEQFF.

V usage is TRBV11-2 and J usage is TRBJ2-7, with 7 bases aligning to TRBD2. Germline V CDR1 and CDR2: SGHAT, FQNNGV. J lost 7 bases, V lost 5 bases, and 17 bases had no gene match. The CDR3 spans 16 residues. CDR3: CASSLNPGGVLGEQYF. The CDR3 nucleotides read TGTGCCAGCAGCCTAAACCCTGGGGGGGTCTTGGGAGAGCAGTACTTC.

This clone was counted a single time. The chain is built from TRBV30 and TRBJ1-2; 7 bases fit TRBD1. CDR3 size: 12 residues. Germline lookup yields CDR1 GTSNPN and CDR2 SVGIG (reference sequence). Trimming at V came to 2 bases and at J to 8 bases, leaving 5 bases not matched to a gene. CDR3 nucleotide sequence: TGTGCCTGGAGTTTGACAGGGAGCGGCTACACCTTC. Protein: CAWSLTGSGYTF.

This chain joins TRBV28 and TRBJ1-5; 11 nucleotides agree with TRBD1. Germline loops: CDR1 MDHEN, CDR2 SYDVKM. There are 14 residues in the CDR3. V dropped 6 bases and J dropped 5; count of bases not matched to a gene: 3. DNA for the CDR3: TGTGCCAGCAGCCCGGGACAGGGGGATCAGCCCCAGCATTTT. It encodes CASSPGQGDQPQHF.

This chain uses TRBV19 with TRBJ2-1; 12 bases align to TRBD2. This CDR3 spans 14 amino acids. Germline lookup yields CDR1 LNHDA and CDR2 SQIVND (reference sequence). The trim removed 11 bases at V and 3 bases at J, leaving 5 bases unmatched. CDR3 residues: CASKTSGSYNEQFF. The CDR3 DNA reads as TGTGCCTCGAAGACTAGCGGGAGCTACAATGAGCAGTTCTTC.

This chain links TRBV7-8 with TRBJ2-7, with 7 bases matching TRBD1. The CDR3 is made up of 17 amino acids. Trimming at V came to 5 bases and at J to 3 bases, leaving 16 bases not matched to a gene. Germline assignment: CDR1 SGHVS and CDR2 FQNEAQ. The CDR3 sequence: CASSAWEGGPRGYEQYF. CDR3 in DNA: TGTGCCAGCAGCGCCTGGGAAGGGGGCCCCCGGGGCTACGAGCAGTACTTC.

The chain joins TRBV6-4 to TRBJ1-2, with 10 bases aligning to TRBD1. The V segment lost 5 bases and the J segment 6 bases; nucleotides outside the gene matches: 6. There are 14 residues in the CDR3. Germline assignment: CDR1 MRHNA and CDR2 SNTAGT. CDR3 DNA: TGTGCCAGCAGTCGGACAGGGGGGGCGGATGGCTACACCTTC. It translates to CASSRTGGADGYTF.

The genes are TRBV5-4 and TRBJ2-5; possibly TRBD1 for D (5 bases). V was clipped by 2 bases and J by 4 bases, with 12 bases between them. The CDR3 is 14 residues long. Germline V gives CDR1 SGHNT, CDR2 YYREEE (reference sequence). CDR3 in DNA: TGTGCCAGCAGCTTAGGGGCTAGTGTAGAGACCCAGTACTTC. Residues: CASSLGASVETQYF.